These 15 T cell receptor beta chains share one sample of origin, sequenced in a study of blood T cell repertoires in COVID-19. TCRdb's copy holds only in-frame clones and misses some; the assay was immunoSEQ multiplex PCR. The data show about 170,000 clones, with roughly 88% seen just once and about a tenth held by the top ten. Sequences were obtained from peripheral blood. These receptor sequences come from a woman older than 75 with active or convalescent COVID-19.

The chain is built from TRBV5-4 and TRBJ2-3; D perhaps matches TRBD2 (7 bases). V was clipped by 0 bases and J by 4 bases, with 12 bases between them. The CDR3 runs to 15 residues. Germline CDR1 reads SGHNT; CDR2 reads YYREEE (reference sequence). The CDR3, as DNA: TGTGCCAGCAGCTTGGCGGGGGGCCTGGCAGATACGCAGTATTTT. This encodes CASSLAGGLADTQYF. Full variable domain (remainder filled in from reference TRBV5-4 and TRBJ2-3): ETGVTQSPTHLIKTRGQQVTLRCSSQSGHNTVSWYQQALGQGPQFIFQYYREEENGRGNFPPRFSGLQFPNYSSELNVNALELDDSALYLCASSLAGGLADTQYFGPGTRLTVL.

The chain employs TRBV11-2 and TRBJ1-2; the match to TRBD1 covers 9 bases. V was clipped by 5 bases and J by 6 bases; unmatched bases: 7. CDR1 and CDR2 from the germline V gene are SGHAT and FQNNGV. The CDR3 is made up of 14 amino acids. The CDR3 region has the DNA TGTGCCAGCAGCAAGGGACAGGGTGAAGATGGCTACACCTTC. Translated, it gives CASSKGQGEDGYTF.

The rearrangement uses TRBV7-2 and TRBJ1-5; 12 nucleotides match TRBD1. J was trimmed by 7 bases and V by 0 bases; bases with no gene match: 13. Germline-derived CDR1 and CDR2 are SGHTA and FQGNSA. The CDR3 is 19 amino acids. The CDR3 nucleotides are TGTGCCAGCAGCTTAGCGCGTCTAGGGACAGGGGGCGGGGAGCAGCCCCAGCATTTT. This gives the protein CASSLARLGTGGGEQPQHF.

The rearrangement uses TRBV7-2 and TRBJ1-3; D possibly corresponds to TRBD1 (5 bases). Germline assignment: CDR1 SGHTA and CDR2 FQGNSA. V lost 4 bases and J lost 8, with 12 bases in between. The CDR3 consists of 13 residues. The CDR3 DNA is TGTGCCAGCAGCTCCCGGAGGGGAGACACCATATATTTT. This gives the protein CASSSRRGDTIYF.

The CDR3 spells CASRYGASGANVLTF. CDR3 in DNA: TGTGCCAGCAGGTATGGGGCTTCTGGGGCCAACGTCCTGACTTTC. This chain links TRBV5-5 with TRBJ2-6; possible D gene TRBD1, 5 bases. With 5 bases removed from V and 1 base from J, the gap between germline ends came to 10 bases. CDR3 size: 15 residues. CDR1 is SGHKS, CDR2 YYEKEE, per germline (reference sequence).

This clone was seen more than once but under ten times. The gene calls are TRBV6-2 or TRBV6-3 and TRBJ1-1; TRBD1 might be the D (5 bases). Germline V CDR1 and CDR2: MNHEY, SVGEGT. V was pared by 6 bases and J by 4 bases, with 12 bases between. The CDR3 sequence is 13 residues long. CDR3 in DNA: TGTGCCAGCAGCCACGGGGGAAGCACTGAAGCTTTCTTT. The encoded protein is CASSHGGSTEAFF.

The V gene is TRBV7-9, the J gene TRBJ1-1; D may be TRBD1 (5 bases). The V end lost 6 bases, the J end lost 1 base, and 15 bases lay between the germline ends. The CDR3 runs 15 residues. Germline V lookup: CDR1 SEHNR, CDR2 FQNEAQ (reference sequence). CDR3 loop: CASSPGQVRNTEAFF. The DNA for the CDR3 is TGTGCCAGCAGTCCAGGGCAGGTGAGGAACACTGAAGCTTTCTTT.

The chain couples TRBV6-2 or TRBV6-3 to TRBJ2-1; TRBD2 matches at 12 bases. J was trimmed by 3 bases and V by 0 bases; bases with no gene match: 3. Germline V gene data show CDR1 as MNHEY and CDR2 as SVGEGT. This CDR3 has 17 amino acids. The CDR3 spells CASSYSASGGVYNEQFF. The CDR3 DNA follows: TGTGCCAGCAGTTACTCGGCTAGCGGGGGGGTCTACAATGAGCAGTTCTTC.

The J gene is TRBJ1-4, the V gene TRBV10-3; D not certain. Per the germline V gene, CDR1 is ENHRY and CDR2 is SYGVKD. The V end lost 0 bases, the J end lost 6 bases, and 11 bases lay between the germline ends. CDR3 size: 15 residues. CDR3 nucleotides: TGTGCCATCAGTGAGTCGACCGGGGTTTATGAAAAACTGTTTTTT. It yields the protein CAISESTGVYEKLFF.

Here the CDR3 reads CASSVMGQGDNEQFF. The CDR3 DNA sequence: TGTGCCAGCAGCGTAATGGGACAGGGTGACAATGAGCAGTTCTTC. J is TRBJ2-1 and V is TRBV9; the match to TRBD1 covers 9 bases. Germline-derived CDR1 and CDR2 are SGDLS and YYNGEE. V lost 1 base, J lost 5 bases, and 4 bases stayed unmatched. CDR3 length: 15 amino acids.

This clone came up once. This chain joins TRBV11-2 and TRBJ2-2; possibly TRBD2 for D (5 bases). Germline CDR1 and CDR2: SGHAT and FQNNGV. V was clipped by 1 base and J by 8 bases, with 11 bases between them. The CDR3 extends over 14 amino acids. Here the CDR3 reads CASSLVPGMGELFF. In nucleotides, the CDR3 is TGTGCCAGCAGCTTAGTCCCGGGAATGGGGGAGCTGTTTTTT.

The chain is built from TRBV19 and TRBJ1-2; D ambiguous. The CDR3 covers 13 residues. CDR1 and CDR2 from the germline V gene are LNHDA and SQIVND (reference sequence). The V end was cut by 5 bases, the J end by 4 bases, with 11 bases between. The CDR3 protein is CASSAGLGYGYTF. DNA for the CDR3: TGTGCCAGTAGTGCCGGACTGGGCTATGGCTACACCTTC.

CDR3 bases: TGTGCCAGCAGCACACAGTTGAATGAAAAACTGTTTTTT. Translated: CASSTQLNEKLFF. The rearrangement joins TRBV7-9 to TRBJ1-4; D gene unclear. CDR3 length: 13 residues. CDR1 is SEHNR and CDR2 is FQNEAQ in the germline V gene (reference sequence). The ends were cut back, 5 bases at V and 5 bases at J, with 9 bases in the middle.

The chain uses TRBV10-3 and TRBJ1-4; 12 positions agree with TRBD1. The CDR3 is made up of 19 amino acids. CDR1 is ENHRY and CDR2 is SYGVKD in the germline V gene. With V trimmed by 4 bases and J by 6 bases, 15 bases remained unmatched. The CDR3 nucleotides read TGTGCCATCAGTGTTTCCCTTCCCGGGACAGGGGGCATCCATGAAAAACTGTTTTTT. The encoded protein is CAISVSLPGTGGIHEKLFF.

The rearrangement uses TRBV10-3 and TRBJ1-1; the D gene is possibly TRBD1 (6 bases). Germline V gene lookup returns CDR1 ENHRY and CDR2 SYGVKD. Trimming pared 7 bases from V and 1 base from J, leaving 7 bases between. The CDR3 extends over 12 amino acids. CDR3 protein: CAIKGGNTEAFF. DNA of the CDR3: TGTGCCATCAAAGGGGGGAACACTGAAGCTTTCTTT.